The clone carrying this TCR beta chain was seen only a few times. Its matching antigen is unknown. The data derive from a study of CD8+CD57+ T cells in acquired aplastic anemia. Study context: An average of about 3.4 ug of DNA was obtained from sorted CD4+ and CD8+ cells. General study points: A set of around 30 CD8+ CDR3 sequences was shared between patients and controls, and these sequences appeared highly expressed in patients. Between the patient and control groups, CD8+ Simpson's diversity did not differ significantly.

TCR beta VDJ and CDR3 profiling used genomic DNA as template. Via MiXCR, TCRdb re-called the reads, giving one row per CDR3 protein. The sample has 200,000 or so distinct CDR3 sequences; under 70% are singletons. The CDR3 is 13 amino acids. Germline loops: CDR1 SGHTA, CDR2 FQGTGA. Trimming removed 5 bases at V and 12 bases at J, with 20 bases between. The chain joins TRBV7-3 to TRBJ2-7, with D possibly matching TRBD1 (5 bases). The TCR sequence derives from a human donor with severe aplastic anemia or a healthy control (not recorded which). Specimen: sorted CD4+, CD8+, or CD8+CD57+ T cells (not recorded which) from PBMCs. CDR3 loop: CASSPGRTPMLYF. CDR3 DNA: TGTGCCAGCAGCCCCGGGCGGACACCCATGTTGTACTTC.